This T cell receptor beta chain was identified in a study of beta chain features in type 1 diabetes. Every isolated RNA sample was fully reverse transcribed, so sequencing captured expressed TCRB transcripts. Profiling relied on immunoSEQ multiplex PCR, and the TCRdb table lists in-frame clones only, not all of them. The sample lists roughly 170,000 clones; about 13% were seen once. Trimming removed 2 bases from V and 4 bases from J, with 11 bases in between. The CDR3 runs to 14 residues. Per the germline V gene, CDR1 is SGHTA and CDR2 is FQGNSA. Comments on this clone: What it binds is not known.

Overall study results and limits: Type 1 diabetes patients had moderately but significantly shorter TCRB CDR3s in all four CD4+ subsets. Within patients, naive, central memory and Treg TCRB repertoires seemed more similar than within healthy donors.

The sequencing input was central memory CD4+ T cells from blood. The clonotype was recovered from a woman in her late teens or twenties in good health. This rearrangement joins TRBV7-2 to TRBJ1-2, with D unresolved. Here the CDR3 reads CASSLNLGGYGYTF. The CDR3, as DNA: TGTGCCAGCAGCTTAAACTTAGGAGGCTATGGCTACACCTTC.